The following is a T cell receptor (beta chain) sequence with its context. The germline V gene has CDR1 SGHTA and CDR2 FQGNSA. There are 14 residues in the CDR3. The J segment lost 10 bases and the V segment lost 4 bases, leaving 7 bases of the junction unmatched. Generated by immunoSEQ multiplex PCR, the TCRdb table keeps only in-frame clones and is missing some. The data show some 100,000 clones, with 92% seen just once and less than 2% held by the top ten. This sample is drawn from a study of T cell changes during pregnancy in multiple sclerosis. This chain uses TRBV7-2 with TRBJ1-6, with 7 bases lining up with TRBD1. The receptor was isolated from a female donor with multiple sclerosis, enrolled in a pregnancy study. The sequenced sample was peripheral blood, obtained after pregnancy. CDR3 nucleotide sequence: TGTGCCAGCAGCTCCACCGCAGGGGGATCACCCCTCCACTTT. Encoded protein: CASSSTAGGSPLHF.